These T cell receptor beta chains were read from a single sample in a study of PD-L1 blockade in urothelial cancer. Clones were sequenced by immunoSEQ multiplex PCR, and TCRdb holds only the in-frame ones, with some missing. The sample records about 50,000 clones, approximately 80% being singletons. This specimen consisted of PBMCs, obtained around atezolizumab (anti-PD-L1) treatment. The receptors shown here come from a man aged 65-85 years with urothelial cancer. Each CDR3 is given with its conserved first and last residue.

J gene: TRBJ2-1; V gene: TRBV11-3; CDR3 protein: CASSPRTSGRAGYNEQFF
J gene: TRBJ1-4; V gene: TRBV2; CDR3 protein: CASSDPGLTNEKLFF
J gene: TRBJ1-5; V gene: TRBV2; CDR3 protein: CASRGGTGQANQPQHF
J gene: TRBJ1-2; V gene: TRBV19; CDR3 protein: CASSPNEGTSYGYTF
J gene: TRBJ1-2; V gene: TRBV7-3; CDR3 protein: CASSLRTGDGYTF
J gene: TRBJ2-5; V gene: TRBV28; CDR3 protein: CASRLVETQYF
J gene: TRBJ2-1; V gene: TRBV6-6; CDR3 protein: CASISGTSSYNEQFF
J gene: TRBJ1-5; V gene: TRBV27; CDR3 protein: CASSPRTGQDRNQPQHF
J gene: TRBJ2-7; V gene: TRBV7-8; CDR3 protein: CASSRTGTGRDYEQYF
J gene: TRBJ2-3; V gene: TRBV25-1; CDR3 protein: CASSGQGSDTQYF
J gene: TRBJ1-1; V gene: TRBV7-9; CDR3 protein: CASSSGQGAVTEAFF
J gene: TRBJ2-5; V gene: TRBV5-5; CDR3 protein: CASSSSGTSGSPGKTQYF
J gene: TRBJ2-7; V gene: TRBV6-6; CDR3 protein: CASSFGTSGKDEQYF
J gene: TRBJ1-1; V gene: TRBV11-3; CDR3 protein: CASSFPQAMNTEAFF
J gene: TRBJ1-2; V gene: TRBV6-5; CDR3 protein: CASRTPQGQGYGYTF
J gene: TRBJ1-1; V gene: TRBV5-1; CDR3 protein: CASSLSGGTTEAFF
J gene: TRBJ2-5; V gene: TRBV20-1; CDR3 protein: CSARDLETQYF
J gene: TRBJ1-2; V gene: TRBV5-6; CDR3 protein: CASSLGGGYGYTF